This is a list of T cell receptor beta chains from one sample in a study of somatic mutations in cytotoxic T cells in rheumatoid arthritis. Here immunoSEQ multiplex PCR was the method, and the copy in TCRdb shows in-frame clones only, minus some. The sample includes several thousand clones, 60% to 80% of them seen just once. What was sequenced was CD8+ T cells sorted from blood. The receptors here all came from a woman in her forties or fifties in good health. The CDR3 runs from the conserved cysteine through the conserved F or W. A D gene is named only where the DNA matches it firmly. Only some rows state a clone size, as once, few, many or a class for expanded clones.

>TRBJ1-4|TRBD1|-|TRBV11-3
TGTGCCAGCAGCCTTCGGACAGGGGGCCCAGAAAAACTGTTTTTT
CASSLRTGGPEKLFF
>TRBJ2-7|TRBD1|-|TRBV7-6
TGTGCCAGCAGCCCCACCGGGACAGGGAGGGAGCAGTACTTC
CASSPTGTGREQYF
>TRBJ1-6|-|-|TRBV4-3
TGCGCCAGCAGCCAAGGACGTCGGGTAGGAGATTCACCCCTCCACTTT
CASSQGRRVGDSPLHF
>TRBJ2-7|TRBD1|-|TRBV5-4
TGTGCCAGCAGCTCGCCGGGACAGGGGTACTACGAGCAGTACTTC
CASSSPGQGYYEQYF
>TRBJ2-5|-|-|TRBV7-6
TGTGCCAGCAGCTTCGGACAGACTTACCAAGAGACCCAGTACTTC
CASSFGQTYQETQYF
>TRBJ1-1|-|-|TRBV7-9
TGTGCCAGCAGCCCCCCCGGACACGCGAACACTGAAGCTTTCTTT
CASSPPGHANTEAFF
>TRBJ1-1|-|few|TRBV9
TGTGCCAGCAGAGGAGGGATGAACACTGAAGCTTTCTTT
CASRGGMNTEAFF
>TRBJ1-1|-|-|TRBV5-1
TGCGCCAGCAGCTTGGCCCTCGGTTACACTGAAGCTTTCTTT
CASSLALGYTEAFF
>TRBJ1-1|-|-|TRBV7-9
TGTGCCAGCAGGCCGGGACACGACACTGAAGCTTTCTTT
CASRPGHDTEAFF
>TRBJ2-7|-|once|TRBV28
TGTGCCAGCAGTTTTTCGGGGTACGAGCAGTACTTC
CASSFSGYEQYF
>TRBJ2-3|-|-|TRBV7-9
TGTGCCAGCAGCTTTCCTGCAGATACGCAGTATTTT
CASSFPADTQYF
>TRBJ2-7|-|-|TRBV7-3
TGTGCCAGCAGCTTAACGGCGGGTCCCGACGAGCAGTACTTC
CASSLTAGPDEQYF
>TRBJ2-3|-|-|TRBV7-9
TGTGCCAGCAGCTCTACTACCATCCTCACAGATACGCAGTATTTT
CASSSTTILTDTQYF
>TRBJ2-2|-|once|TRBV13
TGTGCCAGCAGCGAAGGGGTCGGGGAGCTGTTTTTT
CASSEGVGELFF
>TRBJ2-5|TRBD2|-|TRBV4-1
TGCGCCAGCAGCCCGGGACTAGCGGGACTAGAGACCCAGTACTTC
CASSPGLAGLETQYF
>TRBJ1-3|-|-|TRBV7-9
TGTGCCAGCAGCGGCCCCGGGTTGGACACCATATATTTT
CASSGPGLDTIYF
>TRBJ2-7|TRBD1|medium-sized|TRBV28
TGTGCCAGCAGTCCCGGGACAGTTTACGAGCAGTACTTC
CASSPGTVYEQYF
>TRBJ1-2|TRBD1|-|TRBV7-9
TGTGCCAGCAGCCGCCGGGACAGGGGGGATGGCTACACCTTC
CASSRRDRGDGYTF
>TRBJ2-2|-|-|TRBV27
TGTGCCAGCAGTTTATCGGGCAGGGTCACCGGGGAGCTGTTTTTT
CASSLSGRVTGELFF
>TRBJ1-5|-|-|TRBV28
TGTGCCAGCAGTTTATTAGTTTATAGCAATCAGCCCCAGCATTTT
CASSLLVYSNQPQHF
>TRBJ1-2|-|-|TRBV7-9
TGTGCCAGCAGCCTCGACAGCAACTATGGCTACACCTTC
CASSLDSNYGYTF
>TRBJ2-3|TRBD2|-|TRBV6-1
TGTGCCAGCACTGATAGCGGGGTCCGGAATACGCAGTATTTT
CASTDSGVRNTQYF
>TRBJ2-7|TRBD2|-|TRBV28
TGTGCCAGCAGTTTAGTACTAGCGGGGAACGAGCAGTACTTC
CASSLVLAGNEQYF
>TRBJ2-7|TRBD1|-|TRBV10-3
TGTGCCACTAAGACAGGGGAGGCCTACGAGCAGTACTTC
CATKTGEAYEQYF
>TRBJ2-7|-|-|TRBV27
TGTGCCAGCAGTCCTCAGGGGCCCTACGAGCAGTACTTC
CASSPQGPYEQYF
>TRBJ1-1|-|few|TRBV19
TGTGCCAGTACTAAAATTCATGACACTGAAGCTTTCTTT
CASTKIHDTEAFF
>TRBJ2-7|TRBD2|-|TRBV4-1
TGCGCCAGCAGCCAAGATGCGAGCGGGGGAATATACGAGCAGTACTTC
CASSQDASGGIYEQYF